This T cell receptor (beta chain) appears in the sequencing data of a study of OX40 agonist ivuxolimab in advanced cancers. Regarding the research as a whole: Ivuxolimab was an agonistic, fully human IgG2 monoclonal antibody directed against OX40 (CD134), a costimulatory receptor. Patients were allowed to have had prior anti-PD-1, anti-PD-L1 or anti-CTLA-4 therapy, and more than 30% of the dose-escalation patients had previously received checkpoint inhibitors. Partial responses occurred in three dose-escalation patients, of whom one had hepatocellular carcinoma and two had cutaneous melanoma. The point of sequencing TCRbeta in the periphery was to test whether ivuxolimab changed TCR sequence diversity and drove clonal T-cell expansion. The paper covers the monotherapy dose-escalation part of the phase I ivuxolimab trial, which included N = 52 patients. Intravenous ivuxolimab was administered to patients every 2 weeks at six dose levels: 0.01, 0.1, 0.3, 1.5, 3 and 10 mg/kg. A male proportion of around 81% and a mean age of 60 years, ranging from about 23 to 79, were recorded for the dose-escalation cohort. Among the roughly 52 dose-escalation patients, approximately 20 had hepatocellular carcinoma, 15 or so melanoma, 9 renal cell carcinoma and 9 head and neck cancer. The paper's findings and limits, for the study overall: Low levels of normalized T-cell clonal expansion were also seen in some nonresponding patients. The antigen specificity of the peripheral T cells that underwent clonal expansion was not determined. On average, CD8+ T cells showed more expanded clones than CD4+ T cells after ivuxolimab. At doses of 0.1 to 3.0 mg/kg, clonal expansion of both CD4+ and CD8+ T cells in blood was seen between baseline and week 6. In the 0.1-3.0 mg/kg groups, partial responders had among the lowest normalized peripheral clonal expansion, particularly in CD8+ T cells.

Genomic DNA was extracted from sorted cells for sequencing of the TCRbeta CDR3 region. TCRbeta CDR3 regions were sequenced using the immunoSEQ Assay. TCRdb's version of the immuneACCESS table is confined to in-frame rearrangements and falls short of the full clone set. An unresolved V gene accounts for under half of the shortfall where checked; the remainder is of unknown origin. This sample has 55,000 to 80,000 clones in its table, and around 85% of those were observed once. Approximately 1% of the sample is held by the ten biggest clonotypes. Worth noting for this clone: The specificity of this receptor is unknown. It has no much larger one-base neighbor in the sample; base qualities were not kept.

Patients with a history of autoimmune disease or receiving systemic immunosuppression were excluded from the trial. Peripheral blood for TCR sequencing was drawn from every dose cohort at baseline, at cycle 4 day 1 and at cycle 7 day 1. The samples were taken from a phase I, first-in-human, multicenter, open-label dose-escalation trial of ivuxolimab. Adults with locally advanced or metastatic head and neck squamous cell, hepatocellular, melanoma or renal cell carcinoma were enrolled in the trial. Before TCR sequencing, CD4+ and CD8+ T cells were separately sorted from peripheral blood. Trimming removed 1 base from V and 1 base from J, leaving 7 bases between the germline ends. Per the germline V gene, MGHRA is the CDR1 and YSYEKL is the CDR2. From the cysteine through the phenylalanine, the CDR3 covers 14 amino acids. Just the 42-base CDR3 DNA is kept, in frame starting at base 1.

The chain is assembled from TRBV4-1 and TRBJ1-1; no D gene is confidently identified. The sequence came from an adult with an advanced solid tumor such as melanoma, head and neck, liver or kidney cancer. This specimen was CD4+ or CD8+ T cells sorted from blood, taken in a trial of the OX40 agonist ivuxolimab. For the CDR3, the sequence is CASSQVKGNTEAFF. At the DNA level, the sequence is TGCGCCAGCAGCCAAGTCAAGGGGAACACTGAAGCTTTCTTT.